The 9 T cell receptor beta chains below come from one sample, sequenced in a study of T cells after yellow fever vaccination. TCRdb fed the 5' RACE reads into MiXCR, producing one record per CDR3 protein. This sample has some 340,000 distinct CDR3 sequences, with approximately 12% found just once. Sequences were derived from CD4+ T cells sorted from PBMCs, sampled 45 days after the yellow fever booster vaccination. The receptors here all came from a man aged 18 to 29 who received the YFV17D yellow fever vaccine.

This clonotype was picked up a small number of times. The chain recombines TRBV7-2 with TRBJ2-5, with 10 bases that match TRBD2. V shed 2 bases and J 13 bases; nucleotides not matched to a gene: 19. The germline V gene has CDR1 SGHTA and CDR2 FQGNSA. The CDR3 contains 17 residues. As DNA, the CDR3 is TGTGCCAGCAGCTTAAACCCCCTGGGTAGCGGGGGGCCACCCCCGTACTTC. As protein: CASSLNPLGSGGPPPYF.

This clonotype occurred a few times. The chain has TRBV29-1 and TRBJ2-3, with 7 bases identical to TRBD2. CDR1 and CDR2 (germline): SQVTM, ANQGSEA. This CDR3 contains 16 residues. V lost 0 bases to trimming and J lost 3 bases; unmatched junction nucleotides: 9. The CDR3 DNA follows: TGCAGCGTTGAAGATCGGGCTAGCGGAGTTACAGATACGCAGTATTTT. As protein: CSVEDRASGVTDTQYF.

The rearrangement joins TRBV6-1 to TRBJ2-1; 7 positions match TRBD1. Trimming cost V 6 bases and J 0 bases; bases outside gene matches: 5. Looked up from germline, CDR1 is MNHNS and CDR2 is SASEGT. This CDR3 is built from 15 residues. Here the CDR3 reads CASSPGDSSYNEQFF. The CDR3 DNA reads as TGTGCCAGCAGCCCCGGGGACAGCTCCTACAATGAGCAGTTCTTC.

The genes are TRBV15 and TRBJ1-6, with TRBD1 matching 8 bases. Germline V gene data show CDR1 as LNHNV and CDR2 as YYDKDF (reference sequence). The J segment lost 9 bases and the V segment lost 0 bases, leaving 4 bases of the junction unmatched. The CDR3 is 15 residues long. CDR3 amino acids: CATSRDNRGTSPLHF. The CDR3 coding sequence is TGTGCCACCAGCAGAGATAACAGGGGGACTTCACCCCTCCACTTT.

In its sample, this clonotype was seen once. The chain carries TRBV5-6 and TRBJ2-2; 7 nucleotides agree with TRBD2. The V gene's germline CDR1 is SGHDT and CDR2 YYEEEE. V was pared by 4 bases and J by 5 bases, with 2 bases of the junction left unmatched. The CDR3 totals 13 residues. CDR3 bases: TGTGCCAGCAGCCCCGGGGGGACCGGGGAGCTGTTTTTT. Its protein product is CASSPGGTGELFF.

This clonotype has only a few counts. This rearrangement joins TRBV4-2 to TRBJ2-7; 7 bases are a match to TRBD1. V shed 3 bases, J shed 4 bases, and the junction held 12 bases outside the gene matches. The CDR3 length is 16 residues. CDR1 and CDR2 (germline): LGHNA, YNFKEQ. CDR3 nucleotides: TGTGCCAGCAGCCACCAGGCGCAGGGGGTTTCGTACGAGCAGTACTTC. This codes for CASSHQAQGVSYEQYF.

This clonotype has just a few counts. CDR3 nucleotides: TGTGCCAGCAGTTACGTCCTTGGGGCAGATACGCAGTATTTT. Amino acids: CASSYVLGADTQYF. V is TRBV6-2 or TRBV6-3 and J is TRBJ2-3; no reliable D call. CDR3 length: 14 residues. From germline, CDR1 is MNHEY and CDR2 SVGEGT. V was trimmed by 2 bases and J by 4 bases, leaving 10 bases between them.

Ten or more counts support this clonotype. The V and J genes are TRBV7-8 and TRBJ2-7, with TRBD2 matching over 8 bases. V shed 5 bases, J shed 6 bases, and the junction held 6 bases outside the gene matches. The CDR3 contains 13 residues. The germline V gene encodes CDR1 SGHVS and CDR2 FQNEAQ. Written as DNA, the CDR3 is TGTGCCAGCAGCGTCGGGGGGGCCCTCGAGCAGTACTTC. It specifies CASSVGGALEQYF.

V is TRBV20-1 and J is TRBJ2-3; TRBD2 matches at 9 bases. The CDR3 is 15 amino acids. The V segment lost 5 bases and the J segment 5 bases; nucleotides outside the gene matches: 11. Per the germline V gene, CDR1 is DFQATT and CDR2 is SNEGSKA (reference sequence). The DNA for the CDR3 is TGCAGTGCTCGGCGGACTAGCGATAGGGGAGATACGCAGTATTTT. Residues: CSARRTSDRGDTQYF.